This T cell receptor beta chain was identified in a study of T cells in localized non-small cell lung cancer. V was cut by 4 bases and J by 8 bases, with 21 bases left in between. There are 15 residues in the CDR3. CDR1 and CDR2 (germline): GTSNPN, SVGIG (reference sequence). Findings and limits, study-wide: Uninvolved adjacent lung, not tumor, had the highest T cell clonality. Sequencing was limited to one tumor region, leaving the possibility of heterogeneity open.

Sequenced by immunoSEQ multiplex PCR; TCRdb stores in-frame clones only, minus some. The sample has about 2,500 clones, 20% to 25% seen once. This clone was detected a few times. Its specificity is not known. This specimen was lung tumor tissue, taken before any cancer treatment. V gene TRBV30 combines with J gene TRBJ2-1; perhaps TRBD1 as D (6 bases). The sequence was obtained from a male donor aged 60 or over with stage III squamous cell lung carcinoma. CDR3 nucleotides: TGTGCCTGGACGGGCCAGGGGACGAGGGTCGATGAGCAGTTCTTC. It specifies CAWTGQGTRVDEQFF.